Listed below are T cell receptor beta chains from one sample, sequenced in a study of OX40 agonist ivuxolimab in advanced cancers. Profiling relied on immunoSEQ multiplex PCR, and the TCRdb table lists in-frame clones only, not all of them. The data hold some 70,000 clones, with roughly 84% observed a single time. Sample: CD4+ or CD8+ T cells sorted from blood, taken in a trial of the OX40 agonist ivuxolimab. The receptors originated from an adult with an advanced solid tumor such as melanoma, head and neck, liver or kidney cancer. Each CDR3 is given with its conserved first and last residue.

j_call,v_call,cdr3_aa
TRBJ2-7,TRBV28,CASSFAGQHYEQYF
TRBJ1-1,TRBV25-1,CASSRNTEAFF
TRBJ2-3,TRBV5-1,CASSLAAGGLTDTQYF
TRBJ1-2,TRBV18,CASSPPGQGSRVNYGYTF
TRBJ1-6,TRBV2,CASRGTENSPLHF
TRBJ2-1,TRBV15,CATSRDPGAPYNEQFF
TRBJ2-1,TRBV4-2,CASSQGKSGGAHEQFF
TRBJ2-5,TRBV9,CASSAPVPGETQYF
TRBJ1-5,TRBV4-2,CASSQEDSSNQPQHF
TRBJ2-5,TRBV2,CASSEGLGGLETQYF
TRBJ1-1,TRBV6-5,CASSYSGQGREEAFF
TRBJ2-3,TRBV9,CASGFGGGPTDTQYF
TRBJ2-3,TRBV18,CASSTGTGGDWADTQYF
TRBJ1-3,TRBV4-2,CASSQTGSSGNTIYF
TRBJ1-1,TRBV16,CASSRGVNTEAFF
TRBJ2-3,TRBV5-1,CASSLSGFPSTDTQYF